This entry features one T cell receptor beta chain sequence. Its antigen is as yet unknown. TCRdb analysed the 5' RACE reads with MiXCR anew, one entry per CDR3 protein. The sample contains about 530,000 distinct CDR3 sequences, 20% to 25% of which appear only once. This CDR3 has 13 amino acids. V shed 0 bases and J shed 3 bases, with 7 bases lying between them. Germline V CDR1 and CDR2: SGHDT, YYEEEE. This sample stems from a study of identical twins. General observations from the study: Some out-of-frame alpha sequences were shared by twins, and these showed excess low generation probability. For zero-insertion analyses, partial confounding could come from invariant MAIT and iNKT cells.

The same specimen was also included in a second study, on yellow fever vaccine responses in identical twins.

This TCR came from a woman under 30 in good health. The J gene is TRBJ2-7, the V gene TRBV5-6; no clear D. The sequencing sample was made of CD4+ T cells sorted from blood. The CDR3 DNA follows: TGTGCCAGCAGCTTGGTGGGCAACTACGAGCAGTACTTC. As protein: CASSLVGNYEQYF.